This record covers a single T cell receptor (beta chain). Its antigen is undetermined. Looked up from germline, CDR1 is MNHNY and CDR2 is SVGAGI (reference sequence). V was trimmed by 5 bases and J by 0 bases, leaving 10 bases between them. This CDR3 contains 14 residues. This record belongs to a study of shared clonotypes between healthy human individuals. Overall study results and limits: Naive subsets, compared against memory subsets, generally had larger estimated richness values.

The authors distributed each subset's genomic DNA evenly over several immunoSEQ plates. Per the original data handling: ImmunoSEQ yielded junction-only sequences lacking quality scores, so filtering differed. The method was immunoSEQ multiplex PCR; TCRdb's version includes in-frame clones alone and lacks a portion of them. V, J and clone size are taken as reported in that table, and D and trimming were inferred from the DNA itself. Of 2.3 million or so clones listed, 90% to 95% were seen once; the top ten hold around 0.4%. The chain recombines TRBV6-6 with TRBJ1-2; perhaps TRBD1 as D (5 bases). The material sequenced was naive CD4+ T cells from PBMCs. Subset given: CD45RA+ positively selected. The sequence came from a man aged 18 to 29 in good health. Some clones in this sample may be carry-over from other donors' samples. CDR3 sequence: CASSQGFTNYGYTF. The CDR3 DNA reads as TGTGCCAGCAGTCAGGGTTTTACTAACTATGGCTACACCTTC.